The present entry profiles one T cell receptor beta chain with its context. Its antigen is unknown. These data originate in a study of T cell responses to AZD1222 COVID-19 vaccine. The repertoire was sequenced with immunoSEQ multiplex PCR; TCRdb's copy has only in-frame clones and lacks some. The sample shows tens of thousands of clones, about 90% of them seen only once. V lost 6 bases, J lost 2 bases, and 12 bases stayed unmatched. This CDR3 has 16 residues. Germline V lookup: CDR1 MNHEY, CDR2 SMNVEV (reference sequence). General observations from the study: No repertoire was sampled before or during the peak T cell response, only after it.

The source was peripheral blood, collected on day 0 of AZD1222 vaccination. J is TRBJ2-7 and V is TRBV27; TRBD2 agrees at 8 bases. The TCR originated in an adult in good health. This chain's CDR3 is CASSKGRLARAYEQYF. Here the CDR3 DNA reads TGTGCCAGCAGCAAGGGACGACTAGCGAGGGCCTACGAGCAGTACTTC.